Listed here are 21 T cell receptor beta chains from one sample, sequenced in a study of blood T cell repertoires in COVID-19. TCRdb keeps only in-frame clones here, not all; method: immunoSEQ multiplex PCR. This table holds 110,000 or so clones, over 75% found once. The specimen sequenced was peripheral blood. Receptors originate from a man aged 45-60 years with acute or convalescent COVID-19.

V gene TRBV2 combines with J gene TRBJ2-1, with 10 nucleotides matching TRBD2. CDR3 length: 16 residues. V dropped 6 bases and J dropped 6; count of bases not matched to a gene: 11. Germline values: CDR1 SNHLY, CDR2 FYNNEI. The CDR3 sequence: CASRAQGTSVLNEQFF. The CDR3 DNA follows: TGTGCCAGCAGAGCCCAGGGGACTAGCGTGCTCAATGAGCAGTTCTTC.

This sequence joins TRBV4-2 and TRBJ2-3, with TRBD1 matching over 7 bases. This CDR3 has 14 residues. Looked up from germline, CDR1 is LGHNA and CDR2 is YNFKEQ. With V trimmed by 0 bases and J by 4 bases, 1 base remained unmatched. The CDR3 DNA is TGTGCCAGCAGCCAAGATAGGGGGCCAGATACGCAGTATTTT. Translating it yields CASSQDRGPDTQYF.

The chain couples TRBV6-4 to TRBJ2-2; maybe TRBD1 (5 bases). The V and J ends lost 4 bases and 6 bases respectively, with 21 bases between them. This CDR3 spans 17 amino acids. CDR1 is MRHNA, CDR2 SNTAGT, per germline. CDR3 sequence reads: CASSVNTQGVFAGELFF. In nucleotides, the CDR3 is TGTGCCAGCAGTGTCAACACTCAGGGTGTTTTCGCCGGGGAGCTGTTTTTT.

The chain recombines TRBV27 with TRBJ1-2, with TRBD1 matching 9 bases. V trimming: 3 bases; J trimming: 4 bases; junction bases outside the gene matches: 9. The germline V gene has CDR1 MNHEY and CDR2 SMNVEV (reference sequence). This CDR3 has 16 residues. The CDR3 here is CASSFRRTGDPYGYTF. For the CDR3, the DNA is TGTGCCAGCAGTTTCCGTCGGACAGGGGACCCCTATGGCTACACCTTC.

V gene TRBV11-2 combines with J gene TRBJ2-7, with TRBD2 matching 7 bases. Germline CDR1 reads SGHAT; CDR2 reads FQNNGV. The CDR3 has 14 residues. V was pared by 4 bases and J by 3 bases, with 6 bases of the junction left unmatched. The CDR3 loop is CASSSGLEGYEQYF. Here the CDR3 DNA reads TGTGCCAGCAGCTCAGGACTAGAGGGCTACGAGCAGTACTTC.

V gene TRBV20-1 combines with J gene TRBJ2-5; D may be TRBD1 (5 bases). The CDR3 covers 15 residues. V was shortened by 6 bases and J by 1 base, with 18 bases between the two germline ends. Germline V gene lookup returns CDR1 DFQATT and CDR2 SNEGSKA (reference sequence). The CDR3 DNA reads TGCAGTGCCAGTGACTTTAAGGGGCGCCAAGAGACCCAGTACTTC. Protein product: CSASDFKGRQETQYF.

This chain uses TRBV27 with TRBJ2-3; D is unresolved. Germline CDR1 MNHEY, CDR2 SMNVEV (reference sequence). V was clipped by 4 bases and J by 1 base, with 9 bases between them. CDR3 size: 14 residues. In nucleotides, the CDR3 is TGTGCCAGCAGTTCACCAACTGGCACAGATACGCAGTATTTT. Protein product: CASSSPTGTDTQYF.

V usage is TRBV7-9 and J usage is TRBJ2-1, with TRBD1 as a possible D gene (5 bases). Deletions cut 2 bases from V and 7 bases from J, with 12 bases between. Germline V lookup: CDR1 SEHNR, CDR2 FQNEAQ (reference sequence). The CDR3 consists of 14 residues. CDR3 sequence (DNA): TGTGCCAGCAGCTTAACAGGTTCCATGAATGAGCAGTTCTTC. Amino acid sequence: CASSLTGSMNEQFF.

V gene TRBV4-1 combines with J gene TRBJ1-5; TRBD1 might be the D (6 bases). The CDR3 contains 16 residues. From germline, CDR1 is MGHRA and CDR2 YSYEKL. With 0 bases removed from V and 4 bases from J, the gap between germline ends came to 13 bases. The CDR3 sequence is CASSQEGAGVNQPQHF. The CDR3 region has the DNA TGCGCCAGCAGCCAAGAGGGGGCAGGGGTTAATCAGCCCCAGCATTTT.

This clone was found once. CDR3 protein: CASSLTGVNSPLHF. CDR3 nucleotide sequence: TGCGCCAGCAGCCTCACAGGGGTTAATTCACCCCTCCACTTT. V and J are TRBV5-1 and TRBJ1-6, with 7 bases identical to TRBD1. With 4 bases clipped from V and 6 bases from J, the junction kept 4 bases outside the gene matches. CDR1 is SGHRS and CDR2 is YFSETQ in the germline V gene. This CDR3 has 14 residues. The whole variable domain, filled in from reference TRBV5-1 and TRBJ1-6, reads KAGVTQTPRYLIKTRGQQVTLSCSPISGHRSVSWYQQTPGQGLQFLFEYFSETQRNKGNFPGRFSGRQFSNSRSEMNVSTLELGDSALYLCASSLTGVNSPLHFGNGTRLTVT.

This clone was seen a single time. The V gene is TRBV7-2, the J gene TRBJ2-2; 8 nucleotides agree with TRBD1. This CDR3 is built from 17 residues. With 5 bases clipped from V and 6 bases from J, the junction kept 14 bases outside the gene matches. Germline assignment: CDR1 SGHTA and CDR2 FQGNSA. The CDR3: CASSPTPDREAAGELFF. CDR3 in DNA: TGTGCCAGCAGCCCCACCCCGGACAGGGAAGCGGCCGGGGAGCTGTTTTTT.

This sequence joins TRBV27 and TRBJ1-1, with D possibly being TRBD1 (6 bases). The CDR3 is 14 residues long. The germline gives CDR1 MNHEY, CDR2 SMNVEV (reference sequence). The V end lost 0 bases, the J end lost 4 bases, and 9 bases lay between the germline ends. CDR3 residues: CASSLSRGGTEAFF. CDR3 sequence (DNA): TGTGCCAGCAGTTTATCCAGGGGCGGCACTGAAGCTTTCTTT.

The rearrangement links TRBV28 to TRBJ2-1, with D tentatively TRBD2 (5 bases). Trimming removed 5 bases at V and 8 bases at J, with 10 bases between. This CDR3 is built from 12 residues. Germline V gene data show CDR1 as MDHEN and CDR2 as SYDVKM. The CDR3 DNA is TGTGCCAGCAGTGCCTTCGGGGATGAGCAGTTCTTC. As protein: CASSAFGDEQFF. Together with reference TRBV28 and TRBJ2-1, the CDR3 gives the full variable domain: DVKVTQSSRYLVKRTGEKVFLECVQDMDHENMFWYRQDPGLGLRLIYFSYDVKMKEKGDIPEGYSVSREKKERFSLILESASTNQTSMYLCASSAFGDEQFFGPGTRLTVL.

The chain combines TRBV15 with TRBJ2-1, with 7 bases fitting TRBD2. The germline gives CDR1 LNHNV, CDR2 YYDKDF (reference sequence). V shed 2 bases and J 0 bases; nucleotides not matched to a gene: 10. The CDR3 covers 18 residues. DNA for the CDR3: TGTGCCACCAGCAGACGGTCTAGCGGCCTAGGCTCCTACAATGAGCAGTTCTTC. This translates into CATSRRSSGLGSYNEQFF.

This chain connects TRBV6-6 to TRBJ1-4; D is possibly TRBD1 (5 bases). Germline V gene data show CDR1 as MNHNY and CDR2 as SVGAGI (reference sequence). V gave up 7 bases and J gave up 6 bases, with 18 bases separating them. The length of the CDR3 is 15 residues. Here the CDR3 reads CASIPGGGADEKLFF. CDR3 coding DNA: TGTGCCAGCATTCCGGGCGGGGGAGCGGATGAAAAACTGTTTTTT.

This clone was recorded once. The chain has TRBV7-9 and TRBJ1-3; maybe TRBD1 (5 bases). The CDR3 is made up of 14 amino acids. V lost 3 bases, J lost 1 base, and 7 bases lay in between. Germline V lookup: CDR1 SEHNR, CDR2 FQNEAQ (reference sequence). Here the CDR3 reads CASSLTVSGNTIYF. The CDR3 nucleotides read TGTGCCAGCAGCTTGACAGTTTCTGGAAACACCATATATTTT.

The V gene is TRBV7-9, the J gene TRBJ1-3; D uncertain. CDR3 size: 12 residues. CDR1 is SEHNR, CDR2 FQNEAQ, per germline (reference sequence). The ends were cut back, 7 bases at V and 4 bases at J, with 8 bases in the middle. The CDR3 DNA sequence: TGTGCCAGCATCCCTTCGGGAAACACCATATATTTT. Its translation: CASIPSGNTIYF.

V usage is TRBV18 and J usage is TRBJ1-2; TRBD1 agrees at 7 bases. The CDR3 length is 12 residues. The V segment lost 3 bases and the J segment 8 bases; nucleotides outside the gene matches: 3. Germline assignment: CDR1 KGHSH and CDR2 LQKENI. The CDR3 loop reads CASSPQGGGYTF. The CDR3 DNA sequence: TGTGCCAGCTCACCCCAGGGGGGAGGCTACACCTTC.

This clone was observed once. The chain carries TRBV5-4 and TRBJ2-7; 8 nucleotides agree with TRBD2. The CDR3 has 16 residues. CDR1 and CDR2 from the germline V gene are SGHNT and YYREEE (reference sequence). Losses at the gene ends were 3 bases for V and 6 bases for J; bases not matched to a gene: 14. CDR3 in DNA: TGTGCCAGCAGCTACGGGGTTTTCGGGGGGGCGATCGAGCAGTACTTC. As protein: CASSYGVFGGAIEQYF.

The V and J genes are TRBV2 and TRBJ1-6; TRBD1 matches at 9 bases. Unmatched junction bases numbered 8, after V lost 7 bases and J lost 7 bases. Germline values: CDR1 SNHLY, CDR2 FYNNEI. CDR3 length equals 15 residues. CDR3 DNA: TGTGCCAGCACCAAGGGACAGGGATTAAATTCACCCCTCCACTTT. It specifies CASTKGQGLNSPLHF.

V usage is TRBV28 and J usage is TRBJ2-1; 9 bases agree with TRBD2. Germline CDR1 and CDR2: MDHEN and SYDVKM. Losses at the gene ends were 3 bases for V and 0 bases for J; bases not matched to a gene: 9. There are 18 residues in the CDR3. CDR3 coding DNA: TGTGCCAGCAGTTTTGGAGGGGGCGGGAGGGGCTCCTACAATGAGCAGTTCTTC. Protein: CASSFGGGGRGSYNEQFF.